A selection of T cell receptor beta chains follows, all from one sample in a study of cytomegalovirus exposure and HLA in healthy donors. Here immunoSEQ multiplex PCR was the method, and the copy in TCRdb shows in-frame clones only, minus some. This sample has 110,000 or so clones, with around 82% found just once. The sequencing sample was made of PBMCs. These receptors were obtained from a woman aged 25 to 45 in good health and CMV-seropositive. CDR3s include the opening cysteine and the closing phenylalanine or tryptophan. A D gene is named only where the DNA matches it firmly. Not every row has a clone size; where given, it reads once, few, many or a size class.

CDR3 length	D gene	V gene	clone size	J gene	CDR3 protein	CDR3 DNA
15	-	TRBV19	-	TRBJ2-3	CASSPGTPRTDTQYF	TGTGCCAGTAGTCCCGGGACACCCCGCACAGATACGCAGTATTTT
15	TRBD2	TRBV27	-	TRBJ2-7	CASSLRLAGPYEQYF	TGTGCCAGCAGTCTAAGACTAGCGGGTCCCTACGAGCAGTACTTC
17	-	TRBV7-6	-	TRBJ1-1	CASSRPGGASMNTEAFF	TGTGCCAGCAGCCGCCCAGGCGGGGCCTCGATGAACACTGAAGCTTTCTTT
17	TRBD2	TRBV5-1	-	TRBJ2-7	CASSLAFLSSGGYEQYF	TGCGCCAGCAGCTTGGCCTTTTTGTCTAGCGGAGGGTACGAGCAGTACTTC
15	-	TRBV5-8	-	TRBJ1-2	CASSPGQPTNYGYTF	TGTGCCAGCAGCCCCGGACAGCCTACTAACTATGGCTACACCTTC
14	-	TRBV12-5	-	TRBJ2-7	CASGFTLTGYEQYF	TGTGCTAGTGGTTTCACTCTCACAGGCTACGAGCAGTACTTC
15	TRBD1	TRBV19	-	TRBJ2-7	CASSISGTGPYEQYF	TGTGCCAGTAGCATATCCGGGACAGGGCCCTACGAGCAGTACTTC
14	TRBD1	TRBV29-1	-	TRBJ1-1	CSVGTGGRDTEAFF	TGCAGCGTAGGGACAGGGGGTAGGGACACTGAAGCTTTCTTT
17	-	TRBV7-7	-	TRBJ1-2	CASSPIRPRTALYGYTF	TGTGCTAGCAGCCCAATCCGCCCCAGGACAGCCCTATATGGCTACACCTTC
15	-	TRBV5-8	-	TRBJ1-6	CASSLDTVPDSPLHF	TGTGCCAGCAGCTTGGATACAGTGCCGGATTCACCCCTCCACTTT
15	-	TRBV5-6	-	TRBJ1-5	CASSFGQGNDQPQHF	TGTGCCAGCAGCTTCGGCCAGGGGAATGATCAGCCCCAGCATTTT
13	-	TRBV5-6	once	TRBJ1-1	CASSRTENTEAFF	TGTGCCAGCAGCAGGACAGAGAACACTGAAGCTTTCTTT
17	-	TRBV7-9	-	TRBJ1-1	CSSSLPRGSGGNTEAFF	TGTTCCAGCAGCCTACCACGAGGGTCGGGAGGGAACACTGAAGCTTTCTTT
15	-	TRBV19	-	TRBJ2-5	CASRSPTGTQETQYF	TGTGCCAGTAGATCTCCGACCGGGACACAAGAGACCCAGTACTTC
13	TRBD1	TRBV5-6	-	TRBJ1-1	CASSATGRNEAFF	TGTGCCAGCAGCGCGACAGGGCGGAATGAAGCTTTCTTT
15	-	TRBV9	-	TRBJ1-6	CASSVGAAEIHPLHF	TGTGCCAGCAGCGTAGGGGCAGCCGAAATTCACCCCCTCCACTTT
17	TRBD1	TRBV5-1	once	TRBJ1-1	CASSLALKQGATAEAFF	TGCGCCAGCAGCTTGGCTTTGAAACAGGGGGCTACCGCTGAAGCTTTCTTT
10	-	TRBV20-1	-	TRBJ1-1	CSVGRREAFF	TGCAGTGTTGGGCGTCGGGAAGCTTTCTTT
15	-	TRBV6-6	once	TRBJ1-2	CASSPVPLGADGYTF	TGTGCCAGCAGTCCTGTGCCTCTAGGGGCCGACGGCTACACCTTC
15	-	TRBV4-1	-	TRBJ2-7	CASSQASHSSYEQYF	TGCGCCAGCAGCCAAGCGAGCCACAGCTCCTACGAGCAGTACTTC
16	-	TRBV5-5	-	TRBJ2-7	CASSSGSGYIPYEQYF	TGTGCCAGCAGCTCCGGCAGCGGATATATTCCCTACGAGCAGTACTTC
15	-	TRBV19	-	TRBJ1-5	CASSARTAGNQPQHF	TGTGCCAGTAGTGCCCGGACAGCCGGCAATCAGCCCCAGCATTTT